These 5 T cell receptor beta chains were sequenced from one sample in a study of blood T cell repertoires in COVID-19. The repertoire was sequenced with immunoSEQ multiplex PCR; TCRdb's copy has only in-frame clones and lacks some. The sample includes 140,000 or so clones, around nine tenths of them seen just once. Input material: peripheral blood. These receptors all stem from a woman between 50 and 59 years old with acute or convalescent COVID-19.

This chain links TRBV30 with TRBJ1-2; the D is unclear. V lost 2 bases and J 5 bases, leaving 9 bases between the germline ends. From germline, CDR1 is GTSNPN and CDR2 SVGIG (reference sequence). This CDR3 has 12 amino acids. As DNA, the CDR3 is TGTGCCTGGAGTCATCTAGGTTATGGCTACACCTTC. This encodes CAWSHLGYGYTF. Full variable domain (remainder filled in from reference TRBV30 and TRBJ1-2): SQTIHQWPATLVQPVGSPLSLECTVEGTSNPNLYWYRQAAGRGLQLLFYSVGIGQISSEVPQNLSASRPQDRQFILSSKKLLLSDSGFYLCAWSHLGYGYTFGSGTRLTVV.

The V gene is TRBV10-1, the J gene TRBJ1-4; D is undetermined. The germline CDR1 and CDR2 sequences are WNHNN and SYGVQD (reference sequence). V dropped 4 bases and J dropped 8 bases, with 11 bases sitting between them. CDR3 length: 13 residues. CDR3 sequence reads: CASSVDPGEKLFF. DNA for the CDR3: TGCGCCAGCAGTGTGGACCCGGGGGAAAAACTGTTTTTT.

A few counts support this clone. The CDR3 here is CASSPQGSGEQYF. In DNA form, the CDR3 reads TGTGCCAGCAGCCCACAGGGCTCCGGCGAGCAGTACTTC. This chain joins TRBV11-3 and TRBJ2-7; tentative D call: TRBD1 (6 bases). Trimming stripped 5 bases from V and 6 bases from J, with 14 bases between. From germline, CDR1 is SGHNT and CDR2 YENEEA. There are 13 residues in the CDR3.

The chain has TRBV2 and TRBJ1-1, with TRBD1 matching 7 bases. In germline, CDR1 is SNHLY, CDR2 FYNNEI. V was clipped by 8 bases and J by 3 bases; unmatched bases: 15. CDR3 length: 16 amino acids. CDR3 DNA: TGTGCCAGCGCATATTCCCAGACAGGGCCAGACACTGAAGCTTTCTTT. Translation gives CASAYSQTGPDTEAFF. The full variable domain, with the rest looked up from reference TRBV2 and TRBJ1-1, is EPEVTQTPSHQVTQMGQEVILRCVPISNHLYFYWYRQILGQKVEFLVSFYNNEISEKSEIFDDQFSVERPDGSNFTLKIRSTKLEDSAMYFCASAYSQTGPDTEAFFGQGTRLTVV.

This rearrangement joins TRBV12-3 or TRBV12-4 to TRBJ1-5; 11 bases agree with TRBD1. CDR3 length: 12 amino acids. After removal of 8 bases from V and 9 bases from J, the junction contained 3 bases not matched to a gene. The CDR3 region is CASGTGGPPQHF. The CDR3 bases are TGTGCCAGCGGGACAGGGGGTCCGCCCCAGCATTTT.